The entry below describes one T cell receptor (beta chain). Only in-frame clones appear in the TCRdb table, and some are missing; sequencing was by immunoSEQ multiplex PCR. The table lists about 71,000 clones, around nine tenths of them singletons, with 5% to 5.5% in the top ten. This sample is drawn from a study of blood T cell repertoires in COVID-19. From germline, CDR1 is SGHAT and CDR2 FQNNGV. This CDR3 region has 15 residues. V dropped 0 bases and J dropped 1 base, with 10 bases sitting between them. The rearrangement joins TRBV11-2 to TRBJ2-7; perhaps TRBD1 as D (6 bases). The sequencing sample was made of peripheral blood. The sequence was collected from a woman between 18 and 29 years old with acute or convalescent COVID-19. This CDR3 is CASSLDPGASYEQYF. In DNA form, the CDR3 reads TGTGCCAGCAGCTTAGATCCAGGGGCGTCCTACGAGCAGTACTTC.